Given below is one TCR beta chain in context. Its target is not known. The junction differs from germline at one of its ends, possibly a read error. CD8+CD57+ cell expansion, shown by flow cytometry, had occurred in the patients selected for sequencing. The patients all had a severe acquired aplastic anemia diagnosis. This CDR3 contains 15 residues. Germline V gene lookup returns CDR1 SGDLS and CDR2 YYNGEE. TCR beta VDJ and CDR3 profiles were obtained from a genomic DNA template. A single record per CDR3 protein comes from TCRdb applying MiXCR to the reads. Of 200,000 to 300,000 distinct CDR3 sequences listed, roughly 82% are singletons. This entry belongs to a study of CD8+CD57+ T cells in acquired aplastic anemia. Study overall: The mean DNA yield obtained from sorted CD4+ and CD8+ cells came to approximately 3 ug.

Broader study findings: Comparison of patients with controls identified nearly 30 shared CD8+ CDR3 sequences. Between the patient and control groups, CD8+ Simpson's diversity did not differ significantly.

Material for sequencing was sorted CD4+, CD8+, or CD8+CD57+ T cells (not recorded which) from PBMCs. The sequence derives from a human donor with aplastic anemia. The V and J genes are TRBV9 and TRBJ1-1; the D gene is possibly TRBD1 (5 bases). As DNA, the CDR3 is TGTGCCAGCAGCGTAGAAGGGGACCCGAACAGTGAAGCTTTCTTT. It encodes CASSVEGDPNSEAFF.